The 18 T cell receptor beta chains below were found in one sample sequenced in a study of blood T cell repertoires in COVID-19. Assay: immunoSEQ multiplex PCR; the TCRdb copy retains only in-frame clones and omits some. This sample yields 270,000 or so clones, of which around nine tenths are seen a single time; approximately 9% belongs to the top ten. The specimen was peripheral blood. These receptors all come from a man aged 35 to 55 with active or convalescent COVID-19.

This clone is a singleton in its sample. This sequence joins TRBV24-1 and TRBJ2-7; perhaps TRBD2 as D (7 bases). V lost 2 bases, J lost 9 bases, and 22 bases lay in between. The CDR3 consists of 16 residues. The germline gives CDR1 KGHDR, CDR2 SFDVKD. CDR3 residues: CATSDSTWSGEGGQYF. CDR3 sequence (DNA): TGTGCCACCAGTGATTCCACCTGGAGCGGGGAAGGGGGGCAGTACTTC.

In nucleotides, the CDR3 is TGTGCCACCAGCAGAGATAGAAGACAGGGGGATCAGCCCCAGCATTTT. Translation: CATSRDRRQGDQPQHF. This rearrangement joins TRBV15 to TRBJ1-5, with TRBD1 matching 9 bases. CDR3 length: 16 amino acids. Trimming cost V 0 bases and J 5 bases; bases outside gene matches: 5. Germline V gene data show CDR1 as LNHNV and CDR2 as YYDKDF (reference sequence).

The V and J genes are TRBV19 and TRBJ2-5; 8 bases match TRBD2. V lost 7 bases and J lost 4; bases outside the gene matches: 5. Germline values: CDR1 LNHDA, CDR2 SQIVND (reference sequence). This CDR3 is built from 13 residues. The CDR3 loop is CASKASGLETQYF. CDR3 coding DNA: TGTGCCAGTAAAGCTAGCGGGTTAGAGACCCAGTACTTC.

The CDR3: CASSVLHYNEQFF. DNA of the CDR3: TGTGCCAGCAGCGTACTTCACTACAATGAGCAGTTCTTC. The V and J genes are TRBV28 and TRBJ2-1, with D unresolved. There are 13 residues in the CDR3. Germline loops: CDR1 MDHEN, CDR2 SYDVKM. Trimming took 6 bases from V and 3 from J, leaving 9 bases between them.

This rearrangement joins TRBV10-1 to TRBJ2-3; a possible D gene is TRBD1 (6 bases). The V gene lost 6 bases and the J gene lost 5 bases, with 9 bases spanning the gap. The V gene's germline CDR1 is WNHNN and CDR2 SYGVQD (reference sequence). This CDR3 comprises 12 residues. This CDR3 reads CASSPRGDTQYF. As DNA, the CDR3 is TGCGCCAGCAGCCCCAGGGGAGATACGCAGTATTTT.

The chain carries TRBV14 and TRBJ1-3; D is undetermined. Deletions cut 0 bases from V and 6 bases from J, with 9 bases between. The CDR3 covers 14 residues. The germline gives CDR1 SGHDN, CDR2 FVKESK. CDR3 DNA: TGTGCCAGCAGCCAAGATCCCGGGTCAAACACCATATATTTT. It translates to CASSQDPGSNTIYF.

The table lists this clone with a few counts. The chain uses TRBV7-3 and TRBJ1-2, with 9 bases fitting TRBD1. The CDR3 runs 13 residues. J was trimmed by 13 bases and V by 0 bases; bases with no gene match: 6. Germline V gene data show CDR1 as SGHTA and CDR2 as FQGTGA. In nucleotides, the CDR3 is TGTGCCAGCAGCTTAACGGATGGGACAGGGCTCACCTTC. It yields the protein CASSLTDGTGLTF.

With respect to this clone: An end of the junction does not agree with germline; a read error may underlie this. The chain is built from TRBV5-1 and TRBJ1-1; 10 bases are a match to TRBD1. Germline values: CDR1 SGHRS, CDR2 YFSETQ. This CDR3 has 15 residues. CDR3: CASSMTGGLKTEAFF. CDR3 nucleotide sequence: TGCGCCAGCAGCATGACAGGGGGCCTGAAAACTGAAGCTTTCTTT.

This chain links TRBV12-3 or TRBV12-4 with TRBJ1-2; the D is unclear. This CDR3 spans 13 amino acids. With 6 bases removed from V and 5 bases from J, the gap between germline ends came to 13 bases. The CDR3 reads CASSPGEYYGYTF. In DNA, the CDR3 is TGTGCCAGCAGCCCCGGGGAGTATTATGGCTACACCTTC.

The chain links TRBV5-4 to TRBJ1-2, with 9 bases matching TRBD1. Germline V gene lookup returns CDR1 SGHNT and CDR2 YYREEE (reference sequence). The trim removed 5 bases at V and 4 bases at J, leaving 15 bases unmatched. The length of the CDR3 is 17 residues. As DNA, the CDR3 is TGTGCCAGCAGTCCGGGACAGGGCCGGTCGTACGGCTATGGCTACACCTTC. Translated: CASSPGQGRSYGYGYTF.

This clone was observed a handful of times. The V call is TRBV11-2, the J call TRBJ1-5, with D unclear. This CDR3 region has 14 residues. The germline V gene encodes CDR1 SGHAT and CDR2 FQNNGV. Trimming pared 5 bases from V and 4 bases from J, leaving 12 bases between. The CDR3 spells CASSPGVRNQPQHF. Written as DNA, the CDR3 is TGTGCCAGCAGCCCCGGAGTTCGTAATCAGCCCCAGCATTTT.

This chain joins TRBV19 and TRBJ1-2; perhaps TRBD1 as D (5 bases). The CDR3 is made up of 14 amino acids. The germline V gene encodes CDR1 LNHDA and CDR2 SQIVND (reference sequence). Trimming shortened V by 5 bases and J by 2 bases, and 12 bases separated the two germline ends. The chain's CDR3 is CASSSQDKNYGYTF. For the CDR3, the DNA is TGTGCCAGTAGTTCCCAGGACAAGAACTATGGCTACACCTTC. The entire variable domain, with the rest obtained from reference TRBV19 and TRBJ1-2, is as follows: DGGITQSPKYLFRKEGQNVTLSCEQNLNHDAMYWYRQDPGQGLRLIYYSQIVNDFQKGDIAEGYSVSREKKESFPLTVTSAQKNPTAFYLCASSSQDKNYGYTFGSGTRLTVV.

Written as DNA, the CDR3 is TGTGCCAGCAGTGCAGGCTACTCTGGAAACACCATATATTTT. It is translated as CASSAGYSGNTIYF. This rearrangement joins TRBV2 to TRBJ1-3, with D unresolved. Germline assignment: CDR1 SNHLY and CDR2 FYNNEI. V was trimmed by 4 bases and J by 0 bases, leaving 7 bases between them. The CDR3 length is 14 residues.

The chain uses TRBV6-5 and TRBJ1-1; a possible D gene is TRBD1 (5 bases). The CDR3 runs to 14 residues. Trimming took 2 bases from V and 5 from J, leaving 12 bases between them. The germline V gene encodes CDR1 MNHEY and CDR2 SVGAGI. CDR3 amino acids: CASSYQGGGTEAFF. CDR3 DNA sequence: TGTGCCAGCAGTTACCAGGGAGGAGGAACTGAAGCTTTCTTT.

J is TRBJ1-1 and V is TRBV6-1; TRBD1 might be the D (5 bases). Trimming left V 2 bases short and J 1 base short, with 8 bases between. This CDR3 is 14 amino acids long. The germline CDR1 and CDR2 sequences are MNHNS and SASEGT. This chain's CDR3 is CASSELTGNTEAFF. Here the CDR3 DNA reads TGTGCCAGCAGTGAATTAACAGGGAACACTGAAGCTTTCTTT.

The rearrangement links TRBV30 to TRBJ1-2; D ambiguous. Germline CDR1 reads GTSNPN; CDR2 reads SVGIG (reference sequence). Trimming shortened V by 0 bases and J by 1 base, and 12 bases separated the two germline ends. This CDR3 comprises 15 residues. CDR3 DNA sequence: TGTGCCTGGAGTGTACATTACGTAAGTAACTATGGCTACACCTTC. Translated, it gives CAWSVHYVSNYGYTF.

This rearrangement joins TRBV2 to TRBJ1-1, with D possibly TRBD1 on 5 matching bases. Trimming removed 6 bases from V and 0 bases from J, with 14 bases in between. This CDR3 has 15 residues. Germline V gene data show CDR1 as SNHLY and CDR2 as FYNNEI. CDR3 in amino acids: CASRAGRNMNTEAFF. CDR3 sequence (DNA): TGTGCCAGCAGGGCGGGACGGAACATGAACACTGAAGCTTTCTTT.

This chain uses TRBV19 with TRBJ1-5, with D maybe TRBD1 (6 bases). V was shortened by 8 bases and J by 6 bases, with 17 bases between the two germline ends. This CDR3 comprises 14 residues. Germline V gene sequence: CDR1 LNHDA, CDR2 SQIVND (reference sequence). CDR3 sequence reads: CASGSGTNFQPQHF. DNA for the CDR3: TGTGCCAGTGGATCCGGGACAAATTTTCAGCCCCAGCATTTT. The full variable domain, its missing parts supplied by reference TRBV19 and TRBJ1-5, is DGGITQSPKYLFRKEGQNVTLSCEQNLNHDAMYWYRQDPGQGLRLIYYSQIVNDFQKGDIAEGYSVSREKKESFPLTVTSAQKNPTAFYLCASGSGTNFQPQHFGDGTRLSIL.